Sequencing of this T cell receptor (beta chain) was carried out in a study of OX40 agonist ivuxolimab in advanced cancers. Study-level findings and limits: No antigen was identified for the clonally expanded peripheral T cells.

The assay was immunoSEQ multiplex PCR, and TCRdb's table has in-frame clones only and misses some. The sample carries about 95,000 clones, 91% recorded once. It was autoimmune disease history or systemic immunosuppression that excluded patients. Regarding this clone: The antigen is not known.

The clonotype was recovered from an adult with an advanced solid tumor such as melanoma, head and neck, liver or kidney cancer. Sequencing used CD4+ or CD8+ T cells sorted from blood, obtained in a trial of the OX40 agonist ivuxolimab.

CDR3 in amino acids: CASSVELAGDTGELFF. CDR3 DNA sequence: TGTGCCAGCAGCGTAGAGCTAGCGGGAGACACCGGGGAGCTGTTTTTT. This chain links TRBV9 with TRBJ2-2; TRBD2 agrees at 10 bases. The V and J ends lost 0 bases and 3 bases, in that order; junction bases with no gene match: 2. CDR3 size: 16 residues. CDR1 SGDLS and CDR2 YYNGEE come from the germline V gene.